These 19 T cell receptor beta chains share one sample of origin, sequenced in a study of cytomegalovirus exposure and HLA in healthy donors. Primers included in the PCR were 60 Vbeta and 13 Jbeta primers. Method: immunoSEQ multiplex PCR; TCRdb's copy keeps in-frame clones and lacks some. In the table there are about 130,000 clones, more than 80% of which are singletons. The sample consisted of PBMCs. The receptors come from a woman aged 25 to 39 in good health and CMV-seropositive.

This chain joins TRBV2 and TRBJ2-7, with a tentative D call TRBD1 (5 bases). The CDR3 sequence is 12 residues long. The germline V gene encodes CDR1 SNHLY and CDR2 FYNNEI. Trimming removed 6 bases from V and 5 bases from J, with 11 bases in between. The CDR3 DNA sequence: TGTGCCAGCAGCGCTTGGACACACGAGCAGTACTTC. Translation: CASSAWTHEQYF. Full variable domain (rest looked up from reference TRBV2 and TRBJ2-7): EPEVTQTPSHQVTQMGQEVILRCVPISNHLYFYWYRQILGQKVEFLVSFYNNEISEKSEIFDDQFSVERPDGSNFTLKIRSTKLEDSAMYFCASSAWTHEQYFGPGTRLTVT.

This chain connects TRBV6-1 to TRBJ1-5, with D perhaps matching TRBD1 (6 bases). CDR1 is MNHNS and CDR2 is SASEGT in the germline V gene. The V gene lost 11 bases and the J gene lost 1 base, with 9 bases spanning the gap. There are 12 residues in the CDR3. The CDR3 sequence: CAGGGSNQPQHF. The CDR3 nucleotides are TGTGCCGGGGGGGGCAGCAATCAGCCCCAGCATTTT.

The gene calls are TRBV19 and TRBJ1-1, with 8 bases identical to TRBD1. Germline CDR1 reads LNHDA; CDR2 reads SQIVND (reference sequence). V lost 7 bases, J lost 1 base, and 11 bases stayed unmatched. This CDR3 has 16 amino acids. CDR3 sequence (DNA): TGTGCCAGTACTTCGAGGACAGGGCGCGGGAACACTGAAGCTTTCTTT. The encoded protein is CASTSRTGRGNTEAFF.

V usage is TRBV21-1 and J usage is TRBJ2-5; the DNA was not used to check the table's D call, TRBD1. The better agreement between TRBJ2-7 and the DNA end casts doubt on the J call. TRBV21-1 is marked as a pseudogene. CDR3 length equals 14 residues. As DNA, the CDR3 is TGTGCCACCACTGCTCGGGACAGAAGACCCGAGCAGTACTTC. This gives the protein CATTARDRRPEQYF.

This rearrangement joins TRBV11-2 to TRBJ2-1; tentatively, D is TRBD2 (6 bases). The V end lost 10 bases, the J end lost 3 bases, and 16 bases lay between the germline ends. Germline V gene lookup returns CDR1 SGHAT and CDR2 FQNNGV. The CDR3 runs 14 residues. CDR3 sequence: CATGLGTLYNEQFF. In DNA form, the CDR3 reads TGTGCCACGGGCCTCGGGACTCTCTACAATGAGCAGTTCTTC.

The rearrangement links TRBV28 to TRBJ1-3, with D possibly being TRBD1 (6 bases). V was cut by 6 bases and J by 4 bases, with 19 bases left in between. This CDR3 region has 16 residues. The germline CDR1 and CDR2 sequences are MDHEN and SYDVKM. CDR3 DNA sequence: TGTGCCAGCAGCCCCCTGGGACACTCAGGAGGAAACACCATATATTTT. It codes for CASSPLGHSGGNTIYF.

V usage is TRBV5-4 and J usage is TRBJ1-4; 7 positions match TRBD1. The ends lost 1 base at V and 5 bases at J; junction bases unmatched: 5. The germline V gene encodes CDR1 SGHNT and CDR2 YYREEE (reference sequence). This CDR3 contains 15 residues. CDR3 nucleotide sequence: TGTGCCAGCAGCTTGACGGGACAGCTGAATGAAAAACTGTTTTTT. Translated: CASSLTGQLNEKLFF.

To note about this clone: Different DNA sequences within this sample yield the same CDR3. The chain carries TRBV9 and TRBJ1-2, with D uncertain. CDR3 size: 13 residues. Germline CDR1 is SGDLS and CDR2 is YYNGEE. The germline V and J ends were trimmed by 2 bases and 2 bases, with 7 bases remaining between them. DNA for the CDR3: TGTGCCAGCAGCGTTGGAGGGAACTATGGCTACACCTTC. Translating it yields CASSVGGNYGYTF.

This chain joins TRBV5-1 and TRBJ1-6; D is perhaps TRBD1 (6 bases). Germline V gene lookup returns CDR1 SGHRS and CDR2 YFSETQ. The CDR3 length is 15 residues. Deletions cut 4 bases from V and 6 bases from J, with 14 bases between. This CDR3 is CASSPQGGSNSPLHF. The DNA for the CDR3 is TGCGCCAGCAGCCCACAGGGTGGGAGTAATTCACCCCTCCACTTT.

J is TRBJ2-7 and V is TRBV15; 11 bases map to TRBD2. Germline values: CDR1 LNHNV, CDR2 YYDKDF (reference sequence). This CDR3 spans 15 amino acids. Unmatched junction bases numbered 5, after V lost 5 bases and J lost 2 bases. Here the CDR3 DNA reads TGTGCCACCAGCTTCCTACTAGCGGGGGCCTACGAGCAGTACTTC. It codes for CATSFLLAGAYEQYF.

CDR3 residues: CASSQPPLTLSEQFF. CDR3 DNA sequence: TGTGCCAGCAGCCAACCCCCCCTCACTCTTAGTGAGCAGTTCTTC. The gene calls are TRBV4-2 and TRBJ2-1; D is ambiguous. The CDR3 runs to 15 residues. Germline values: CDR1 LGHNA, CDR2 YNFKEQ. Trimming removed 2 bases at V and 9 bases at J, with 17 bases between.

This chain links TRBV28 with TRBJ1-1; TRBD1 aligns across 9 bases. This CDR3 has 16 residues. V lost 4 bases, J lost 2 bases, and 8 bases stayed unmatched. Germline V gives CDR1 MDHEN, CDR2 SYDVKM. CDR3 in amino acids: CASSSGQGRGNTEAFF. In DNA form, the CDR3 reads TGTGCCAGCAGTTCCGGACAGGGGAGGGGTAACACTGAAGCTTTCTTT.

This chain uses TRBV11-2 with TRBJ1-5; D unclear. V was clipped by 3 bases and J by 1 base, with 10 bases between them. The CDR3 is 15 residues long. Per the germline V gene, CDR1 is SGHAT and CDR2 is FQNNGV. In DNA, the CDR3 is TGTGCCAGCAGCTTGGGCGACACAAGCAATCAGCCCCAGCATTTT. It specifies CASSLGDTSNQPQHF.

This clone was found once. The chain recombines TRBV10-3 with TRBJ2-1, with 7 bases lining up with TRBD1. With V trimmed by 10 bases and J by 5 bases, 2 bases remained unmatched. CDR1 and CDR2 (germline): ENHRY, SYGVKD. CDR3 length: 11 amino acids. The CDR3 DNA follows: TGTGCCACCGGACAGGACAATGAGCAGTTCTTC. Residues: CATGQDNEQFF.

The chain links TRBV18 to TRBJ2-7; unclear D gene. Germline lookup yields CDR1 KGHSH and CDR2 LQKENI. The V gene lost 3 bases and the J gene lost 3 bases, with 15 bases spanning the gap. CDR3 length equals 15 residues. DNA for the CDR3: TGTGCCAGCTCACCCAAGGAGCGCCTCGACTACGAGCAGTACTTC. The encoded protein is CASSPKERLDYEQYF.

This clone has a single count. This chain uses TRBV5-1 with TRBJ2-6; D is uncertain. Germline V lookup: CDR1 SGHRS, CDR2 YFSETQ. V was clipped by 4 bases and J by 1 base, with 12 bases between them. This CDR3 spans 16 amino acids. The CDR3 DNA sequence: TGCGCCAGCAGCATATCTACCCTGTCTGGGGCCAACGTCCTGACTTTC. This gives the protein CASSISTLSGANVLTF.

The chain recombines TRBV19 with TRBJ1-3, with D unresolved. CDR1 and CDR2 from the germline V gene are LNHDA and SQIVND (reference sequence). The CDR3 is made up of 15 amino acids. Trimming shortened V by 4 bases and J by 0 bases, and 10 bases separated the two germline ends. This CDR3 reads CASSRKGSSGNTIYF. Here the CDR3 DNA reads TGTGCCAGTAGTAGAAAAGGGAGCTCTGGAAACACCATATATTTT.

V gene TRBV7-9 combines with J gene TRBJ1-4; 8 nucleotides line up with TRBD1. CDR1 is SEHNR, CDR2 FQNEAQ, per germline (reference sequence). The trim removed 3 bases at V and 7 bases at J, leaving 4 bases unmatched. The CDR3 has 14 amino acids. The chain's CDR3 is CASSFRGQVEKLFF. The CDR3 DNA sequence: TGTGCCAGCAGCTTCAGGGGGCAGGTTGAAAAACTGTTTTTT.

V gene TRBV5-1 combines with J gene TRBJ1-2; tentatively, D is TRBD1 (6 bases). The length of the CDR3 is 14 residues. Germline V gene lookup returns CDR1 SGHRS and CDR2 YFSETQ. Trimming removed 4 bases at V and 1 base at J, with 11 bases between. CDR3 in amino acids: CASSRDTSNYGYTF. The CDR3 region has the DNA TGCGCCAGCAGCCGGGACACCAGTAACTATGGCTACACCTTC.